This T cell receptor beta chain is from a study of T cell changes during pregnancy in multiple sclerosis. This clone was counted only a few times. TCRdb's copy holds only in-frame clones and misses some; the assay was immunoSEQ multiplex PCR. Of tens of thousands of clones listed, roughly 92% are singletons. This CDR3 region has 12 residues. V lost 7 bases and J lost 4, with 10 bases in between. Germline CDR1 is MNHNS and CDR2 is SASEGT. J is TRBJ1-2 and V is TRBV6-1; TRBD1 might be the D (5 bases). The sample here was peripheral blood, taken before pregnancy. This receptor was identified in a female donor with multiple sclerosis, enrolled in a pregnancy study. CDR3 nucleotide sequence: TGTGCCAGCAAGGACAATCTCTATGGCTACACCTTC. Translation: CASKDNLYGYTF.